These 21 T cell receptor beta chains were sequenced from one sample in a study of cytomegalovirus exposure and HLA in healthy donors. The study ran its PCR with 60 Vbeta and 13 Jbeta primers. Method: immunoSEQ multiplex PCR; TCRdb's copy keeps in-frame clones and lacks some. Among approximately 74,000 clones listed, about 82% were seen once. Material for sequencing was PBMCs. The source is a woman between 25 and 40 years old in good health and CMV-seronegative.

The rearrangement uses TRBV11-3 and TRBJ2-5; 16 bases match TRBD2. The CDR3 loop spans 17 amino acids. Unmatched junction bases numbered 11, after V lost 8 bases and J lost 5 bases. Looked up from germline, CDR1 is SGHNT and CDR2 is YENEEA. The DNA for the CDR3 is TGTGCCAGCTGCCGGGGGACTAGCGGGGGGGCCTGGGAGACCCAGTACTTC. Encoded protein: CASCRGTSGGAWETQYF.

This chain connects TRBV9 to TRBJ2-3; 8 bases align to TRBD2. After removal of 3 bases from V and 2 bases from J, the junction contained 14 bases not matched to a gene. This CDR3 comprises 18 residues. Germline V lookup: CDR1 SGDLS, CDR2 YYNGEE. This chain's CDR3 is CASSERGRSGGFTDTQYF. The CDR3 DNA follows: TGTGCCAGCAGCGAGAGAGGTCGGAGCGGGGGTTTCACAGATACGCAGTATTTT.

The chain has TRBV27 and TRBJ1-2; maybe TRBD1 (5 bases). In germline, CDR1 is MNHEY, CDR2 SMNVEV (reference sequence). Trimming took 2 bases from V and 4 from J, leaving 11 bases between them. The CDR3 has 14 residues. The CDR3 region has the DNA TGTGCCAGCAGTTTAAATCGCAGGGCCTATGGCTACACCTTC. Its translation: CASSLNRRAYGYTF.

The rearrangement joins TRBV19 to TRBJ2-2, with D possibly matching TRBD1 (6 bases). Germline V gives CDR1 LNHDA, CDR2 SQIVND (reference sequence). This CDR3 is built from 16 residues. Trimming shortened V by 4 bases and J by 2 bases, and 14 bases separated the two germline ends. The CDR3 DNA reads as TGTGCCAGTAGTAAATCCGGACAGCTAAACACCGGGGAGCTGTTTTTT. Its protein product is CASSKSGQLNTGELFF.

CDR3 bases: TGTGCCAGCAGCCACGGACAGGTTGATGAAAAACTGTTTTTT. Translating it yields CASSHGQVDEKLFF. The rearrangement joins TRBV9 to TRBJ1-4, with 7 bases identical to TRBD1. This CDR3 spans 14 amino acids. Losses at the gene ends were 4 bases for V and 6 bases for J; bases not matched to a gene: 6. The germline V gene encodes CDR1 SGDLS and CDR2 YYNGEE.

The rearrangement links TRBV5-4 to TRBJ2-3, with a tentative D call TRBD2 (5 bases). Trimming took off 7 bases at V and 1 base at J, with 7 bases between the two ends. Germline CDR1 is SGHNT and CDR2 is YYREEE (reference sequence). This CDR3 spans 12 amino acids. CDR3 nucleotides: TGTGCCAGCCAGGAGGGCACAGATACGCAGTATTTT. Amino acids: CASQEGTDTQYF.

This sequence joins TRBV6-6 and TRBJ2-3; 10 nucleotides agree with TRBD1. The germline CDR1 and CDR2 sequences are MNHNY and SVGAGI (reference sequence). CDR3 length equals 16 residues. V lost 2 bases and J lost 1; bases outside the gene matches: 3. DNA for the CDR3: TGTGCCAGCAGTTACGGACAGGGGGGGCGCACAGATACGCAGTATTTT. It encodes CASSYGQGGRTDTQYF.

CDR3 in amino acids: CASSQSAGVNTEAFF. The CDR3 DNA reads as TGTGCCAGCAGCCAATCTGCAGGTGTGAACACTGAAGCTTTCTTT. V and J are TRBV16 and TRBJ1-1, with D hard to call. The CDR3 sequence is 15 residues long. CDR1 is KGHSY, CDR2 FQNENV, per germline. V was shortened by 0 bases and J by 0 bases, with 8 bases between the two germline ends.

This chain connects TRBV27 to TRBJ1-1, with 12 bases matching TRBD1. This CDR3 is 15 amino acids long. Losses at the gene ends were 4 bases for V and 4 bases for J; bases not matched to a gene: 4. Per the germline V gene, CDR1 is MNHEY and CDR2 is SMNVEV (reference sequence). CDR3 bases: TGTGCCAGCAGTTGGGACAGGGGGCTTGGCACTGAAGCTTTCTTT. The encoded protein is CASSWDRGLGTEAFF.

This rearrangement joins TRBV6-1 to TRBJ1-4; D unresolved. The V and J ends lost 0 bases and 2 bases respectively, with 13 bases between them. This CDR3 spans 17 amino acids. CDR1 MNHNS and CDR2 SASEGT come from the germline V gene. The CDR3 protein is CASSEARRFMTNEKLFF. The CDR3, as DNA: TGTGCCAGCAGTGAAGCTCGGAGATTTATGACTAATGAAAAACTGTTTTTT.

The V gene is TRBV7-9, the J gene TRBJ1-4; TRBD1 is a possible D gene (5 bases). Deletions cut 5 bases from V and 0 bases from J, with 10 bases between. Germline V gene data show CDR1 as SEHNR and CDR2 as FQNEAQ (reference sequence). The CDR3 is 15 residues long. The CDR3 sequence is CASSPKTATNEKLFF. The CDR3 DNA reads TGTGCCAGCAGCCCAAAGACAGCAACTAATGAAAAACTGTTTTTT.

The chain couples TRBV27 to TRBJ1-1, with D possibly matching TRBD1 (5 bases). The CDR3 spans 13 residues. Germline CDR1 is MNHEY and CDR2 is SMNVEV (reference sequence). Trimming cost V 6 bases and J 5 bases, with 13 bases left between them. The CDR3 is CASSPQGATEAFF. CDR3 sequence (DNA): TGTGCCAGCAGCCCCCAGGGCGCGACTGAAGCTTTCTTT.

The V and J genes are TRBV5-1 and TRBJ1-6, with TRBD1 as a possible D gene (6 bases). The V end lost 4 bases, the J end lost 6 bases, and 32 bases lay between the germline ends. The CDR3 totals 21 residues. In germline, CDR1 is SGHRS, CDR2 YFSETQ. The CDR3 here is CASSVIPRGSLGFFGNSPLHF. CDR3 bases: TGCGCCAGCAGCGTGATACCCAGGGGATCATTGGGGTTCTTCGGTAATTCACCCCTCCACTTT.

J is TRBJ1-5 and V is TRBV5-1; D remains ambiguous. Germline CDR1 is SGHRS and CDR2 is YFSETQ. The CDR3 consists of 13 residues. With 0 bases removed from V and 5 bases from J, the gap between germline ends came to 6 bases. Written as DNA, the CDR3 is TGCGCCAGCAGCTTGGCGGAGGATCAGCCCCAGCATTTT. The encoded protein is CASSLAEDQPQHF.

This chain uses TRBV6-5 with TRBJ1-6, with D maybe TRBD1 (5 bases). The CDR3 runs 16 residues. The germline V gene encodes CDR1 MNHEY and CDR2 SVGAGI. V was trimmed by 4 bases and J by 0 bases, leaving 10 bases between them. CDR3 in DNA: TGTGCCAGCAGTTGGGAGGGGTCCTCCTATAATTCACCCCTCCACTTT. This encodes CASSWEGSSYNSPLHF.

The CDR3 bases are TGCGCCAGCAGCCAAGATGGGTTAGCGGGGGGGCAGGAAGATACGCAGTATTTT. Residues: CASSQDGLAGGQEDTQYF. This rearrangement joins TRBV4-1 to TRBJ2-3, with 11 nucleotides matching TRBD2. The CDR3 consists of 18 residues. Germline-derived CDR1 and CDR2 are MGHRA and YSYEKL. After removal of 0 bases from V and 5 bases from J, the junction contained 10 bases not matched to a gene.

This clone was observed a few times. This chain connects TRBV11-3 to TRBJ2-4; 7 bases line up with TRBD2. CDR1 and CDR2 (germline): SGHNT, YENEEA. This CDR3 is 18 amino acids long. The ends lost 5 bases at V and 1 base at J; junction bases unmatched: 14. The CDR3 DNA sequence: TGTGCCAGCAGCCCGGGGGAGGGGTGGGGTGAGGCCAAAAACATTCAGTACTTC. It encodes CASSPGEGWGEAKNIQYF. Full variable domain (remainder filled in from reference TRBV11-3 and TRBJ2-4): EAGVVQSPRYKIIEKKQPVAFWCNPISGHNTLYWYLQNLGQGPELLIRYENEEAVDDSQLPKDRFSAERLKGVDSTLKIQPAELGDSAVYLCASSPGEGWGEAKNIQYFGAGTRLSVL.

The V and J genes are TRBV6-5 and TRBJ2-3; D might be TRBD1 (6 bases). The germline V gene encodes CDR1 MNHEY and CDR2 SVGAGI. With 2 bases removed from V and 0 bases from J, the gap between germline ends came to 6 bases. The CDR3 is 14 residues long. Here the CDR3 reads CASSYRGSTDTQYF. In DNA, the CDR3 is TGTGCCAGCAGTTACAGGGGGAGCACAGATACGCAGTATTTT.

The chain is built from TRBV5-5 and TRBJ2-7, with 10 bases lining up with TRBD1. Germline V CDR1 and CDR2: SGHKS, YYEKEE (reference sequence). The CDR3 loop spans 15 amino acids. Losses at the gene ends were 4 bases for V and 5 bases for J; bases not matched to a gene: 9. CDR3 bases: TGTGCCAGCAGCCGTTCCGGGACAGGGGCCCACGAGCAGTACTTC. It is translated as CASSRSGTGAHEQYF. The full variable domain, completed using reference TRBV5-5 and TRBJ2-7, is DAGVTQSPTHLIKTRGQQVTLRCSPISGHKSVSWYQQVLGQGPQFIFQYYEKEERGRGNFPDRFSARQFPNYSSELNVNALLLGDSALYLCASSRSGTGAHEQYFGPGTRLTVT.

This clone was observed once. The J gene is TRBJ1-5, the V gene TRBV18; possibly TRBD1 for D (5 bases). The germline V and J ends were trimmed by 3 bases and 0 bases, with 9 bases remaining between them. The germline V gene has CDR1 KGHSH and CDR2 LQKENI. CDR3 length: 15 residues. The CDR3 is CASSPSTGSNQPQHF. As DNA, the CDR3 is TGTGCCAGCTCACCGTCAACAGGTAGCAATCAGCCCCAGCATTTT.

Concerning this clone: This CDR3 is also generated by other DNA sequences in the sample. This chain joins TRBV23-1 and TRBJ1-2, with 7 bases matching TRBD1. TRBV23-1 is filed as an ORF, its function uncertain. The CDR3 runs 17 residues. V shed 6 bases and J 4 bases; nucleotides not matched to a gene: 17. CDR3 in amino acids: CASSRLTGPREGYGYTF. For the CDR3, the DNA is TGCGCCAGCAGCCGCTTGACAGGGCCAAGAGAGGGCTATGGCTACACCTTC.